Listed below are T cell receptor beta chains from one sample, sequenced in a study of blood T cells in healthy people across ages. TCRdb analysed the 5' RACE reads with MiXCR anew, one entry per CDR3 protein. The sample shows about 640,000 distinct CDR3 sequences, around 38% of them seen only once. Sequencing was carried out using blood. The receptors come from a man aged 80 or over in good health. Each CDR3 is given with its conserved first and last residue. D genes are given only for firm matches. Clone size is not always given. Where it is, it says once, few, many or a class for expanded clones.

CDR3,DNA,size,D,V,J
CASSPGDTHNEQFF,TGTGCCAGCTCACCGGGGGACACCCACAATGAGCAGTTCTTC,.,.,TRBV18,TRBJ2-1
CAGSQEILSGETQYF,TGTGCCGGCAGCCAAGAGATCCTCTCCGGGGAGACCCAGTACTTC,.,.,TRBV14,TRBJ2-5
CASSLGDSSGANVLTF,TGCGCCAGCAGCCTTGGCGACAGCTCTGGGGCCAACGTCCTGACTTTC,.,.,TRBV5-1,TRBJ2-6
CSASTGQGIDGYTF,TGCAGTGCTTCAACGGGACAGGGCATCGATGGCTACACCTTC,.,TRBD1,TRBV20-1,TRBJ1-2
CASSLAVQRNTEAFF,TGCGCCAGCAGCTTGGCTGTTCAGCGGAACACTGAAGCTTTCTTT,.,.,TRBV5-1,TRBJ1-1
CASSLSSGTSGTDTQYF,TGTGCCAGCAGTTTATCGAGCGGGACTAGCGGCACAGATACGCAGTATTTT,.,TRBD2,TRBV27,TRBJ2-3
CASRLAGGANVLTF,TGTGCCAGCAGACTAGCGGGTGGGGCCAACGTCCTGACTTTC,.,TRBD2,TRBV6-5,TRBJ2-6
CASSSPPADKRYF,TGTGCCAGCAGCTCCCCTCCGGCGGACAAACGGTACTTC,few,.,TRBV7-2,TRBJ2-5
CASSLNWGGADTQYF,TGTGCCAGCAGCCTTAATTGGGGAGGGGCAGATACGCAGTATTTT,.,TRBD2,TRBV11-2,TRBJ2-3
CASSLMTVLSYEQYF,TGTGCCAGCAGCCTGATGACAGTCCTCTCCTACGAGCAGTACTTC,.,.,TRBV7-2,TRBJ2-7
CASSPKGTSGSSYNEQFF,TGCGCCAGCAGCCCCAAAGGGACTAGCGGCTCATCCTACAATGAGCAGTTCTTC,.,TRBD2,TRBV5-1,TRBJ2-1
CASSPDYTQYF,TGTGCCAGCAGTCCAGATTATACGCAGTATTTT,few,.,TRBV6-2/TRBV6-3,TRBJ2-3
CASSPLAGGIKEQFF,TGTGCCAGCAGCCCTCTAGCGGGAGGAATAAAGGAGCAGTTCTTC,.,TRBD2,TRBV6-2/TRBV6-3,TRBJ2-1
CAWSGNEKLFF,TGTGCCTGGAGTGGTAATGAAAAACTGTTTTTT,few,.,TRBV30,TRBJ1-4
CASSLQGSSDTQYF,TGCGCCAGCAGCTTACAGGGTTCGTCAGATACGCAGTATTTT,.,.,TRBV5-1,TRBJ2-3
CSATLAGGVYEQYF,TGCAGTGCTACCTTAGCGGGAGGTGTCTACGAGCAGTACTTC,many,TRBD2,TRBV20-1,TRBJ2-7
CASGTTGTTYEQYF,TGTGCCAGTGGGACAACCGGGACAACCTACGAGCAGTACTTC,once,.,TRBV27,TRBJ2-7
CATSSSSTGYGTDTQYF,TGTGCCACCAGCTCTTCTTCTACAGGGTACGGAACAGATACGCAGTATTTT,.,.,TRBV24-1,TRBJ2-3
CASSLSGPDTDTQYF,TGTGCCAGCAGTTTATCGGGACCCGACACAGATACGCAGTATTTT,.,.,TRBV27,TRBJ2-3
CSAGGVDSSNEQFF,TGCAGTGCTGGGGGGGTGGACTCAAGCAATGAGCAGTTCTTC,.,TRBD2,TRBV20-1,TRBJ2-1
CASSWGQGYQPQHF,TGTGCCAGCAGTTGGGGGCAGGGCTATCAGCCCCAGCATTTT,.,.,TRBV12-3/TRBV12-4,TRBJ1-5
CASSYEVRGTQYF,TGTGCCAGCAGTTACGAAGTGAGGGGGACCCAGTACTTC,few,.,TRBV6-5,TRBJ2-5
CASSSYGTSGKETQYF,TGTGCCAGCAGCTCCTACGGGACTAGCGGGAAGGAGACCCAGTACTTC,many,TRBD2,TRBV7-3,TRBJ2-5
CASSRTSTRDYGYTF,TGTGCCAGCAGCCGGACGTCGACGCGGGACTATGGCTACACCTTC,.,.,TRBV12-3/TRBV12-4,TRBJ1-2
CASSPPDRKNIQYF,TGTGCCAGCTCACCACCGGACAGAAAAAACATTCAGTACTTC,few,.,TRBV18,TRBJ2-4
CSAAQTSGRETQYF,TGCAGTGCCGCCCAAACTAGCGGCCGAGAGACCCAGTACTTC,.,TRBD2,TRBV20-1,TRBJ2-5